This entry lists 13 T cell receptor beta chains sequenced from one sample in a study of radiotherapy plus CTLA-4 blockade in lung cancer. Method: immunoSEQ multiplex PCR; TCRdb's copy keeps in-frame clones and lacks some. The sample consists of 90,000 to 100,000 clones, 80% to 90% of them appearing once. The sequencing used peripheral blood, collected from a patient treated with radiotherapy plus ipilimumab. The receptors stem from a human donor with non-small cell lung cancer that progressed on radiotherapy plus ipilimumab.

The chain joins TRBV5-1 to TRBJ1-2; the D gene is possibly TRBD1 (6 bases). Trimming took off 4 bases at V and 4 bases at J, with 11 bases between the two ends. The CDR3 totals 13 residues. Germline V CDR1 and CDR2: SGHRS, YFSETQ. DNA for the CDR3: TGCGCCAGCAGCGTAGGACAGACCTATGGCTACACCTTC. This sequence encodes CASSVGQTYGYTF.

The rearrangement joins TRBV13 to TRBJ2-7; 7 bases are shared with TRBD2. Germline CDR1 reads PRHDT; CDR2 reads FYEKMQ (reference sequence). CDR3 size: 13 residues. The V and J ends lost 4 bases and 4 bases, in that order; junction bases with no gene match: 4. The CDR3 DNA follows: TGTGCCAGCAGCTCGGCGGGAGCTTACGAGCAGTACTTC. Its translation is CASSSAGAYEQYF. Combining the CDR3 with reference TRBV13 and TRBJ2-7 gives the whole variable domain AAGVIQSPRHLIKEKRETATLKCYPIPRHDTVYWYQQGPGQDPQFLISFYEKMQSDKGSIPDRFSAQQFSDYHSELNMSSLELGDSALYFCASSSAGAYEQYFGPGTRLTVT.

The chain has TRBV11-2 and TRBJ2-7, with TRBD2 as a possible D gene (5 bases). This CDR3 region has 15 residues. CDR1 is SGHAT and CDR2 is FQNNGV in the germline V gene. V dropped 5 bases and J dropped 2 bases, with 16 bases sitting between them. The CDR3 DNA reads TGTGCCAGCAGCCCAATTGCGGGTAGAACCTACGAGCAGTACTTC. This sequence encodes CASSPIAGRTYEQYF. The full variable domain, its missing parts supplied by reference TRBV11-2 and TRBJ2-7, is EAGVAQSPRYKIIEKRQSVAFWCNPISGHATLYWYQQILGQGPKLLIQFQNNGVVDDSQLPKDRFSAERLKGVDSTLKIQPAKLEDSAVYLCASSPIAGRTYEQYFGPGTRLTVT.

This clone was counted a single time. V and J are TRBV6-5 and TRBJ2-7; no reliable D call. The CDR3 length is 13 residues. The germline gives CDR1 MNHEY, CDR2 SVGAGI. Trimming took 6 bases from V and 4 from J, leaving 13 bases between them. The CDR3 region has the DNA TGTGCCAGCAGCCAAAGAGCTGGTTACGAGCAGTACTTC. It translates to CASSQRAGYEQYF.

The gene calls are TRBV5-1 and TRBJ2-2; D might be TRBD2 (5 bases). V was clipped by 5 bases and J by 6 bases, with 14 bases between them. This CDR3 region has 14 residues. Germline V gene sequence: CDR1 SGHRS, CDR2 YFSETQ. Here the CDR3 DNA reads TGCGCCAGCAGAAGGGAGCCCTTAGCCGGGGAGCTGTTTTTT. The encoded protein is CASRREPLAGELFF.

This clone was picked up one time. The genes are TRBV6-1 and TRBJ1-2; D may be TRBD1 (5 bases). Trimming removed 0 bases from V and 0 bases from J, with 20 bases in between. This CDR3 region has 19 residues. Germline V gene lookup returns CDR1 MNHNS and CDR2 SASEGT. The CDR3: CASSEALLLGRKTNYGYTF. DNA of the CDR3: TGTGCCAGCAGTGAAGCCCTACTCTTGGGACGGAAGACTAACTATGGCTACACCTTC.

CDR3 residues: CASSHPDRNGYTF. CDR3 DNA sequence: TGTGCCAGCAGCCACCCGGACAGAAATGGCTACACCTTC. This rearrangement joins TRBV5-4 to TRBJ1-2, with a tentative D call TRBD1 (6 bases). From germline, CDR1 is SGHNT and CDR2 YYREEE (reference sequence). Trimming removed 4 bases at V and 6 bases at J, with 13 bases between. This CDR3 has 13 residues.

The V gene is TRBV5-1, the J gene TRBJ2-2, with D hard to call. Germline V lookup: CDR1 SGHRS, CDR2 YFSETQ. CDR3 length: 15 amino acids. Trimming removed 0 bases from V and 7 bases from J, with 13 bases in between. DNA for the CDR3: TGCGCCAGCAGCTTGGCCGGGCCGTCAAACGGGGAGCTGTTTTTT. This translates into CASSLAGPSNGELFF.

The gene calls are TRBV5-6 and TRBJ1-2; D uncertain. The V gene lost 3 bases and the J gene lost 6 bases, with 12 bases spanning the gap. CDR1 and CDR2 from the germline V gene are SGHDT and YYEEEE. The CDR3 sequence is 13 residues long. The CDR3 DNA follows: TGTGCCAGCAGCTCGGGCCCAATGCATGGCTACACCTTC. Residues: CASSSGPMHGYTF.

This clone has just a few counts. This chain connects TRBV18 to TRBJ1-3, with 8 bases identical to TRBD1. Germline lookup yields CDR1 KGHSH and CDR2 LQKENI. This CDR3 comprises 18 residues. The ends lost 3 bases at V and 0 bases at J; junction bases unmatched: 10. The CDR3 coding sequence is TGTGCCAGCTCACCCAGCGGGGGGACAGGCATCTCTGGAAACACCATATATTTT. Translation gives CASSPSGGTGISGNTIYF. The complete variable domain, with remaining parts taken from reference TRBV18 and TRBJ1-3, reads NAGVMQNPRHLVRRRGQEARLRCSPMKGHSHVYWYRQLPEEGLKFMVYLQKENIIDESGMPKERFSAEFPKEGPSILRIQQVVRGDSAAYFCASSPSGGTGISGNTIYFGEGSWLTVV.

This rearrangement joins TRBV27 to TRBJ2-5; TRBD2 matches 9 bases. This CDR3 is built from 14 residues. The V gene's germline CDR1 is MNHEY and CDR2 SMNVEV (reference sequence). V trimming: 2 bases; J trimming: 4 bases; junction bases outside the gene matches: 2. The CDR3 DNA reads as TGTGCCAGCAGTTTAAGAGCGGGAGGAGAGACCCAGTACTTC. Its translation is CASSLRAGGETQYF.

This chain uses TRBV2 with TRBJ1-5; 9 nucleotides match TRBD1. The CDR3 covers 15 residues. V was clipped by 5 bases and J by 8 bases; unmatched bases: 10. Per the germline V gene, CDR1 is SNHLY and CDR2 is FYNNEI. CDR3 amino acids: CASSRGQGRFEPQHF. In DNA, the CDR3 is TGTGCCAGCAGTCGCGGACAGGGGAGATTTGAGCCCCAGCATTTT.

The chain uses TRBV6-1 and TRBJ2-2; a possible D gene is TRBD1 (5 bases). Trimming pared 8 bases from V and 3 bases from J, leaving 10 bases between. The CDR3 covers 13 residues. Germline V gene sequence: CDR1 MNHNS, CDR2 SASEGT. The DNA of the CDR3 is TGTGCCAGCCCCGGACACGACACCGGGGAGCTGTTTTTT. Translated, it gives CASPGHDTGELFF.